A selection of T cell receptor beta chains follows, all from one sample in a study of graft-versus-host responses after intestinal transplantation. Repertoires were generated with immunoSEQ multiplex PCR, while TCRdb's copy carries only in-frame clones and drops some. This sample has fewer than 20,000 clones, with about two fifths found just once. The material was alloreactive CD4+ T cells from a mixed lymphocyte reaction culture, obtained before intestinal transplant. These receptors were obtained from a human patient who received an intestinal transplant. The CDR3 runs from the conserved cysteine through the conserved F or W. D genes are given only for firm matches. Some rows have no size entry. The others give once, few or many, or a class for an expanded clone.

v_call	d_call	clone_size	j_call	cdr3_aa	cdr3_nt
TRBV19	.	.	TRBJ2-5	CASRARGQETQYF	TGTGCCAGTAGGGCCAGGGGTCAAGAGACCCAGTACTTC
TRBV6-5	TRBD2	.	TRBJ2-1	CASSSLAGGRLNEQFF	TGTGCCAGCAGTTCCTTAGCGGGGGGCCGTCTCAATGAGCAGTTCTTC
TRBV18	TRBD2	few	TRBJ2-7	CASSSRTSGGAGVSEQYF	TGTGCCAGCTCATCTCGGACTAGCGGGGGCGCGGGGGTTTCCGAGCAGTACTTC
TRBV15	.	few	TRBJ1-5	CATSRDNALAGPQHF	TGTGCCACCAGCAGAGATAATGCCCTGGCGGGGCCCCAGCATTTT
TRBV7-9	TRBD2	few	TRBJ2-3	CAGDSGIATYTDTQYF	TGTGCCGGTGATAGCGGGATTGCAACGTACACAGATACGCAGTATTTT
TRBV5-1	.	few	TRBJ1-1	CASSWDMNTEAFF	TGCGCCAGCAGCTGGGACATGAACACTGAAGCTTTCTTT
TRBV28	TRBD1	few	TRBJ2-5	CASRRERGQTGTQYF	TGTGCCAGCAGAAGAGAACGGGGACAGACGGGGACCCAGTACTTC
TRBV18	TRBD2	few	TRBJ2-3	CASSPRETSFGTDTQYF	TGTGCCAGCTCACCGAGGGAGACTAGCTTTGGCACAGATACGCAGTATTTT
TRBV5-8	.	.	TRBJ1-2	CASSSGVAQGMVGYTF	TGTGCCAGCAGCTCCGGGGTGGCACAGGGTATGGTTGGCTACACCTTC
TRBV6-5	.	.	TRBJ1-2	CASRFNGDYGYTF	TGTGCCAGCAGATTCAATGGGGACTATGGCTACACCTTC
TRBV11-3	TRBD1	.	TRBJ1-2	CASSFDRGWGSGGYTF	TGTGCCAGCAGCTTCGACAGGGGATGGGGATCCGGTGGCTACACCTTC
TRBV30	.	.	TRBJ1-3	CAWSVRDTIYF	TGTGCCTGGAGTGTACGGGACACCATATATTTT